This T cell receptor (beta chain) was sequenced in a study of immune evolution from preneoplasia to lung adenocarcinoma. The V gene's germline CDR1 is MGHRA and CDR2 YSYEKL. V was pared by 3 bases and J by 4 bases, with 16 bases between. The CDR3 has 17 amino acids. The method was immunoSEQ multiplex PCR; TCRdb's version includes in-frame clones alone and lacks a portion of them. The sample has thousands of clones; approximately 72% are singletons. Sequencing was done on a sample of FFPE adjacent normal lung tissue. The TCR originated in a donor at least 70 years old with lung adenocarcinoma. This chain joins TRBV4-1 and TRBJ2-6, with a possible D match to TRBD2 (6 bases). CDR3 in amino acids: CASSHHGAGSGANVLTF. CDR3 DNA: TGCGCCAGCAGCCACCACGGTGCGGGGTCCGGGGCCAACGTCCTGACTTTC.